This TCR beta chain was profiled in a study of blood T cell repertoires in COVID-19 (dated by TCRdb to 2019 to 2021). At the level of the whole study: Samples from collaborators originated in the United States, Italy and Spain and spanned both the acute and convalescent phases of COVID-19. The prospective study material was composed of cDNA or gDNA derived from T cells, B-cell-depleted T cells, or PBMCs. Deeply sampled blood TCRbeta repertoires from subjects exposed to, actively infected with, or recovered from COVID-19 were included in the dataset. A freely available public database, intended as a resource for researchers studying the immune response to SARS-CoV-2, is where the repertoires were released. The samples were drawn from the first 160 participants of the ongoing ImmuneRACE study and from 1,200 or so subjects provided by 6 global collaborators. Sample metadata almost always included a de-identified subject ID, COVID-19 status, age in years and sex. Where available, HLA class I and class II types were taken from metadata supplied by the sample provider and were not determined by assay-based typing. Study-level results and caveats: Clinical and demographic metadata were provided uncurated, with the amount varying by source and participant.

TCRbeta CDR3 regions were amplified from genomic DNA using the immunoSEQ Assay, a bias-controlled multiplex PCR. The study's processing was this. Nucleated cell counts per sample were estimated from amplification of reference gene primers within the assay. Sequence reads were collapsed and filtered to measure the absolute abundance of every unique TCRbeta CDR3 rearrangement. Productive Simpson clonality was computed per sample as the square root of Simpson's diversity index over productive rearrangements. TCRdb stores this immuneACCESS table with in-frame sequences only. Part of the clones is absent; in the studies checked, under half of the shortfall reflects unresolved V genes, and no reason is known for the rest. V, J and clone size are those of that table, while D and trimming were read from the DNA. The sample table shows 110,000 or so clones, and more than 70% are seen once. 5% to 6% of the sample is held by the ten biggest clonotypes.

In Seattle, one collaborating source enrolled patients while the infection was active and tracked those patients longitudinally over the course of disease. The collaborating institutions used their own protocols to collect whole blood in K2EDTA tubes. For TCRbeta analysis, collaborator samples were shipped as frozen whole blood, as isolated PBMCs, or as DNA extracted from either sample type. Notes on this clone: The antigen it recognizes is unknown. Per-nucleotide qualities are absent, and no much larger clonotype sits a single base away.

V lost 6 bases and J lost 2 bases; the stretch between them is 10 bases long. Its CDR3 holds 14 amino acids, cysteine through phenylalanine. CDR3 DNA only is kept here, 42 bases in frame from base 1. CDR1 and CDR2, per the germline V gene (reference sequence), are LNHDA and SQIVND. Sequencing was done on a sample of peripheral blood. The sequence links TRBV19 to TRBJ1-4; TRBD1 is a weak D gene call, 6 bases matching. The clonotype was recovered from a woman between 55 and 75 years old with COVID-19, enrolled during active disease. For the CDR3, the sequence is CASSRQVTNEKLFF. The sequenced DNA: TGTGCCAGTAGCAGACAGGTGACTAATGAAAAACTGTTTTTT. Joined to the reference TRBV19 and TRBJ1-4 proteins, this CDR3 gives the full variable domain: DGGITQSPKYLFRKEGQNVTLSCEQNLNHDAMYWYRQDPGQGLRLIYYSQIVNDFQKGDIAEGYSVSREKKESFPLTVTSAQKNPTAFYLCASSRQVTNEKLFFGSGTQLSVL.